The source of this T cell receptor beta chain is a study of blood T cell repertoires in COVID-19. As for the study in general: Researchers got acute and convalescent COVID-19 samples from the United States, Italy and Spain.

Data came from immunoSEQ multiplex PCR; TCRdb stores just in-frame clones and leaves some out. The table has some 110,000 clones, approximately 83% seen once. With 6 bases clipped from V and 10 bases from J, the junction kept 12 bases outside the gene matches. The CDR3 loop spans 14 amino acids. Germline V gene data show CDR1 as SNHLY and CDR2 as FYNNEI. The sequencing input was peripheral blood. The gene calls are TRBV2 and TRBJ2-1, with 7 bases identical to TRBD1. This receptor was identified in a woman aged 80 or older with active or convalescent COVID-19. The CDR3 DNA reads TGTGCCAGCAGGGGTTGGCAGGGGGATAGGGAGCAGTTCTTC. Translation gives CASRGWQGDREQFF.